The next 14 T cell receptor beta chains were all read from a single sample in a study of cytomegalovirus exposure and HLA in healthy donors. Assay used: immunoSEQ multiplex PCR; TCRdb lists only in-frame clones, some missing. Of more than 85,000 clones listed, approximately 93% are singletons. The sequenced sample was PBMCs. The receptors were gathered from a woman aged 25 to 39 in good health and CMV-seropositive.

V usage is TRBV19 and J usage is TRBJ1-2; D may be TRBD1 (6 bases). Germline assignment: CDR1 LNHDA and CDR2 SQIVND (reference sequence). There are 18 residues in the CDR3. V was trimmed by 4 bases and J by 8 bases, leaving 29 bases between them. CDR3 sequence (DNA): TGTGCCAGTAGTACGAACCCTTACAGGGTTCCTGTAGGTAAAGGCTACACCTTC. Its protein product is CASSTNPYRVPVGKGYTF.

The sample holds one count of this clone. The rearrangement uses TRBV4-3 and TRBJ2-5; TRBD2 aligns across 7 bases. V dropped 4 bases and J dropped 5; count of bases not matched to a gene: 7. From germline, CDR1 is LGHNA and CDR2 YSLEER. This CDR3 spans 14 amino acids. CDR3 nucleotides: TGCGCCAGCAGCCGGGAGGGGCGGGGTGAGACCCAGTACTTC. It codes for CASSREGRGETQYF.

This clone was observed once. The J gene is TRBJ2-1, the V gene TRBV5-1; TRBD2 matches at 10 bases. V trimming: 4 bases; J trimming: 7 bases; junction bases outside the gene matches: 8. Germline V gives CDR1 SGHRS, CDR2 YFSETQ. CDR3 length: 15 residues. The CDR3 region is CASSEGLAPLNEQFF. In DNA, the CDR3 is TGCGCCAGCAGCGAGGGACTAGCGCCCCTGAATGAGCAGTTCTTC.

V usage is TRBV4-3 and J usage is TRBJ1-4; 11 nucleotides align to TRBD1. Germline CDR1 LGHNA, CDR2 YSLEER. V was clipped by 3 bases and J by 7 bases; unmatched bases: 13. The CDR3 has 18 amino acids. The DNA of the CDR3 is TGCGCCAGCAGCCAGGCTCACTGGGGGGGGACAGGGGGTGAAAAACTGTTTTTT. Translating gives CASSQAHWGGTGGEKLFF.

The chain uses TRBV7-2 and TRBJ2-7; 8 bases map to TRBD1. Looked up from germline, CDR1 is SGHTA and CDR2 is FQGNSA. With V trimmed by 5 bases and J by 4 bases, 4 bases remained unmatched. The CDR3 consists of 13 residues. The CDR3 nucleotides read TGTGCCAGCAGCCCCGACAGGGGTTACGAGCAGTACTTC. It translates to CASSPDRGYEQYF.

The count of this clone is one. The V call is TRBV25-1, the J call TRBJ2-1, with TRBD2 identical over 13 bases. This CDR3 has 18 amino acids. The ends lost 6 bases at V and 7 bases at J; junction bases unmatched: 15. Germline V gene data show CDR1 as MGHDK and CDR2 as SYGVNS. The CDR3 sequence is CASSEDPPGLAGRNEQFF. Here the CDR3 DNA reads TGTGCCAGCAGCGAGGATCCTCCGGGACTAGCGGGAAGGAATGAGCAGTTCTTC. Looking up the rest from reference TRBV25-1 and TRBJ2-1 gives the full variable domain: EADIYQTPRYLVIGTGKKITLECSQTMGHDKMYWYQQDPGMELHLIHYSYGVNSTEKGDLSSESTVSRIRTEHFPLTLESARPSHTSQYLCASSEDPPGLAGRNEQFFGPGTRLTVL.

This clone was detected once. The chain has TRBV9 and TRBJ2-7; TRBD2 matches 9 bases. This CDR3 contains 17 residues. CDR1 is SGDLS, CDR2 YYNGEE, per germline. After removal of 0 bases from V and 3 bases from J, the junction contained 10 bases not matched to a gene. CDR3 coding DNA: TGTGCCAGCAGCGTAGAGTCCGGCGGGAGGGCCGGCTACGAGCAGTACTTC. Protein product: CASSVESGGRAGYEQYF.

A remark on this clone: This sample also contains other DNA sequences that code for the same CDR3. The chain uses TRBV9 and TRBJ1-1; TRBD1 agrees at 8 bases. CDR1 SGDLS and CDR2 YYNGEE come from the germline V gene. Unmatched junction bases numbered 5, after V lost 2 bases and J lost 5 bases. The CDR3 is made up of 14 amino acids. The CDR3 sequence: CASSVGQGGTEAFF. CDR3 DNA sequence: TGTGCCAGCAGCGTTGGACAGGGTGGAACTGAAGCTTTCTTT.

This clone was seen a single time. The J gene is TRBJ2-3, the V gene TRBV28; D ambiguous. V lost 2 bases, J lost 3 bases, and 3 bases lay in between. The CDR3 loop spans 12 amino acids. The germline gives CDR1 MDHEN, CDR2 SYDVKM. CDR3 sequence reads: CASSLATDTQYF. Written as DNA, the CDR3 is TGTGCCAGCAGTTTAGCGACAGATACGCAGTATTTT.

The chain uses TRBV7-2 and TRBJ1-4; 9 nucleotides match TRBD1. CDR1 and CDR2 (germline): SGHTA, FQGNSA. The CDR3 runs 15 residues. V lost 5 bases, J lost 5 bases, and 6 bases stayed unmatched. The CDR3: CASSPRTGVNEKLFF. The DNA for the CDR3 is TGTGCCAGCAGCCCACGGACAGGGGTCAATGAAAAACTGTTTTTT.

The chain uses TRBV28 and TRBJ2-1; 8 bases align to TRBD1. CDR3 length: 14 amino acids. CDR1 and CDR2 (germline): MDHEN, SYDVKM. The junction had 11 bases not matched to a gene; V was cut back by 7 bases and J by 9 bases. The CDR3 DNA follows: TGTGCCAGCACCCAAGGACAGGGACGGCCTGAGCAGTTCTTC. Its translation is CASTQGQGRPEQFF.

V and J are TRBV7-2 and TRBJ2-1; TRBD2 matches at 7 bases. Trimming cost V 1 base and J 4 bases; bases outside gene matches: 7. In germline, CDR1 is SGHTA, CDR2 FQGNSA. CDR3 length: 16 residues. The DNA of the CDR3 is TGTGCCAGCAGCTTAGTGGCTAGCGGAACGTACAATGAGCAGTTCTTC. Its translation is CASSLVASGTYNEQFF.

DNA of the CDR3: TGTGCCACGACCGGGACAGGGGGTTTAGGCAATCAGCCCCAGCATTTT. This translates into CATTGTGGLGNQPQHF. The V and J genes are TRBV10-3 and TRBJ1-5, with 11 bases lining up with TRBD1. V gave up 10 bases and J gave up 2 bases; unmatched junction bases: 10. The CDR3 has 16 residues. Germline lookup yields CDR1 ENHRY and CDR2 SYGVKD.

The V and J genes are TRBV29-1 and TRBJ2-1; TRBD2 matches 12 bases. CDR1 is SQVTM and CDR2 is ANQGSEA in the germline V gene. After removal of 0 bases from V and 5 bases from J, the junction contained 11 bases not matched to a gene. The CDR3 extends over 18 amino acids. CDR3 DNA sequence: TGCAGCGTTGAAGATCTTCCGGAACTAGCGGGAGGCCACAATGAGCAGTTCTTC. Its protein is CSVEDLPELAGGHNEQFF.